This TCR beta chain was identified during a study of OX40 agonist ivuxolimab in advanced cancers. The CDR3 totals 13 residues. V lost 5 bases to trimming and J lost 3 bases, with 8 bases between them. Germline V gene data show CDR1 as SGHTA and CDR2 as FQGTGA. This table comes from immunoSEQ multiplex PCR, and its TCRdb copy is limited to in-frame clones, with some not included. This sample has about 68,000 clones, with 80% to 90% found just once. This clonotype was obtained from an adult with an advanced solid tumor such as melanoma, head and neck, liver or kidney cancer. V and J are TRBV7-3 and TRBJ1-5; D uncertain. The sample was CD4+ or CD8+ T cells sorted from blood, taken in a trial of the OX40 agonist ivuxolimab. The CDR3 nucleotides are TGTGCCAGCAGCCCCGCCCCCAATCAGCCCCAGCATTTT. The encoded protein is CASSPAPNQPQHF. The full variable domain, its missing parts supplied by reference TRBV7-3 and TRBJ1-5, is GAGVSQTPSNKVTEKGKYVELRCDPISGHTALYWYRQSLGQGPEFLIYFQGTGAADDSGLPNDRFFAVRPEGSVSTLKIQRTERGDSAVYLCASSPAPNQPQHFGDGTRLSIL.